Reported below is one TCR beta chain. As yet, its antigen is unknown. Time point given: week 11, during vaccination. Every vaccine dose comprised 300 ug of mutant IDH1 20-mer peptide plus topical imiquimod. TCRdb keeps only in-frame clones here, not all; method: immunoSEQ multiplex PCR. In the table there are approximately 40,000 clones, roughly 84% of which are singletons. This entry comes from a study of a mutant IDH1 vaccine in newly diagnosed glioma. Study-wide context: All eight of the vaccinations patients received fell in weeks 1, 3, 5, 7, 11, 15, 19 and 23. Every participant had undergone radiotherapy, temozolomide, or both before, and most underwent both. Study-level results: Pseudoprogression seemed unrelated to changes in top peripheral T cell clonotypes.

The CDR3 is 14 residues long. CDR1 is SGHTA, CDR2 FQGNSA, per germline. V lost 1 base and J lost 7, with 12 bases in between. The V gene is TRBV7-2, the J gene TRBJ2-3; D perhaps matches TRBD2 (6 bases). The origin of this receptor is a man in his forties with glioma. The sample was PBMCs, taken from a glioma patient whose treatment included an IDH1 peptide vaccine. The DNA of the CDR3 is TGTGCCAGCAGCTTAGGGGGAGGTGGTAATACGCAGTATTTT. Translating gives CASSLGGGGNTQYF.